This T cell receptor beta chain was identified in a study of follicular helper T cells after annual influenza vaccination. V lost 4 bases to trimming and J lost 7 bases; unmatched junction nucleotides: 2. CDR1 is SGHRS and CDR2 is YFSETQ in the germline V gene. The CDR3 consists of 11 residues. Time point reported: 2014-2015 season, pre-vaccination. Generated by immunoSEQ multiplex PCR, the TCRdb table keeps only in-frame clones and is missing some. The sample records 25,000 to 35,000 clones, 70% to 90% being singletons. Sample: CXCR5+ CD38- circulating T follicular helper cells from blood, taken on the day of influenza vaccination. Subset of the sample: circulating Tfh, non-naive CD4+CXCR5+PD-1+ (ICOS+CD38+ or ICOS-CD38-). This rearrangement joins TRBV5-1 to TRBJ2-7; TRBD1 matches at 7 bases. The TCR sequence derives from an adult who received the influenza vaccine. CDR3 bases: TGCGCCAGCAGCCAGGACAGGGAGCAGTACTTC. This translates into CASSQDREQYF.